Included here is one T cell receptor beta chain sequence, with context. The antigen is undetermined. This sample stems from a study of CD4 T cells in relation to SARS-CoV-2 and coronaviruses. For the study at large: ViraFEST: roughly 10-day antigen culture of PBMCs, then TCR beta CDR3 sequencing. Controls used an HIV-1 Nef peptide pool or no peptide.

Sequenced by immunoSEQ multiplex PCR; TCRdb stores in-frame clones only, minus some. Altogether 20,000 to 25,000 clones are present, approximately 82% being singletons, with the ten largest covering 17%. General observations from the study: SARS-CoV-2-driven expansion was significantly weaker in crossreactive than monoreactive clones.

The unexposed donors gave CD4+ T cells in about 2011-2018, prior to COVID-19. CD4+ T cells were isolated from the cells after 10 days of culture. The material sequenced was CD4+ T cells from PBMCs, cultured in vitro. This receptor was taken from a human donor in good health.

CDR3 sequence reads: CASSWDRGGNSPLHF. The CDR3 DNA is TGTGCCAGCAGTTGGGACAGGGGAGGAAATTCACCCCTCCACTTT. V and J are TRBV27 and TRBJ1-6; 10 bases fit TRBD1. The length of the CDR3 is 15 residues. CDR1 is MNHEY, CDR2 SMNVEV, per germline (reference sequence). Germline trimming cut 4 bases from V and 7 bases from J; bases unmatched to any gene: 4.